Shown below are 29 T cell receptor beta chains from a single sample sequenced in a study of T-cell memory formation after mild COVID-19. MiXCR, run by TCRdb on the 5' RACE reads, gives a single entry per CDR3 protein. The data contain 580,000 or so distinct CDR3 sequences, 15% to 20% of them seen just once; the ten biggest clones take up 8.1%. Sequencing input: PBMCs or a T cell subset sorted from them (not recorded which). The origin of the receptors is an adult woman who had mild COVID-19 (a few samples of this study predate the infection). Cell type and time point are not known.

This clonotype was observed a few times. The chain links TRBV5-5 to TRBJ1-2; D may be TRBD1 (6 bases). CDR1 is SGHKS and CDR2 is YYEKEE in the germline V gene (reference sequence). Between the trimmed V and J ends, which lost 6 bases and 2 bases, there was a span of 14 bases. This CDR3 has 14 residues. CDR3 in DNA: TGTGCCAGCACACGGGGGCAGATGAACTATGGCTACACCTTC. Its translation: CASTRGQMNYGYTF.

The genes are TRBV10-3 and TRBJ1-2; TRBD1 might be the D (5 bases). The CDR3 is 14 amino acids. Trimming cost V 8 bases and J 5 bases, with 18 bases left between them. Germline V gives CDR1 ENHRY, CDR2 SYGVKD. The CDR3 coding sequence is TGTGCCATCGGTGGAGAAGGCAGGGTGTATGGCTACACCTTC. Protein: CAIGGEGRVYGYTF.

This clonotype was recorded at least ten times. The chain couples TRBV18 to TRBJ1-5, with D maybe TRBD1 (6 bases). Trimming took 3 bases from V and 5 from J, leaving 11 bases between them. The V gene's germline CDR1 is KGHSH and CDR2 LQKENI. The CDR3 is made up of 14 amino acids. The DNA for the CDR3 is TGTGCCAGCTCACCTCGACAGGCGGATCAGCCCCAGCATTTT. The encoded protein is CASSPRQADQPQHF.

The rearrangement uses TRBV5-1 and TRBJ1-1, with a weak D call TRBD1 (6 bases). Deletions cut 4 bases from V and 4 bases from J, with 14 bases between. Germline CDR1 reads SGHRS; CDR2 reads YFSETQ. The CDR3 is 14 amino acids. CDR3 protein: CASSTPKQGTEAFF. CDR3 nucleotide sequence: TGCGCCAGCAGCACTCCAAAACAGGGCACTGAAGCTTTCTTT.

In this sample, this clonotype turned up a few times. In DNA, the CDR3 is TGTGCCAGCGCAGGAGTCCTAGGCCTTGTTCGGGGGACTGAAGCTTTCTTT. It specifies CASAGVLGLVRGTEAFF. The J gene is TRBJ1-1, the V gene TRBV12-3 or TRBV12-4; a possible D gene is TRBD1 (5 bases). The CDR3 totals 17 residues. V was clipped by 8 bases and J by 5 bases, with 27 bases between them.

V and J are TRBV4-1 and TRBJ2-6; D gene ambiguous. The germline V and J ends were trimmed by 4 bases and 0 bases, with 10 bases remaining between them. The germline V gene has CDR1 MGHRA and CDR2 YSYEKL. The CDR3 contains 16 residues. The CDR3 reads CASSPGSGSGANVLTF. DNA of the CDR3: TGCGCCAGCAGCCCAGGTTCTGGCTCTGGGGCCAACGTCCTGACTTTC.

The CDR3 bases are TGTGCCAGCAGCTACGATAGAGTGGACACAGATACGCAGTATTTT. This encodes CASSYDRVDTDTQYF. This chain joins TRBV7-8 and TRBJ2-3, with D hard to call. Germline V gives CDR1 SGHVS, CDR2 FQNEAQ. V dropped 4 bases and J dropped 2 bases, with 13 bases sitting between them. The CDR3 sequence is 15 residues long.

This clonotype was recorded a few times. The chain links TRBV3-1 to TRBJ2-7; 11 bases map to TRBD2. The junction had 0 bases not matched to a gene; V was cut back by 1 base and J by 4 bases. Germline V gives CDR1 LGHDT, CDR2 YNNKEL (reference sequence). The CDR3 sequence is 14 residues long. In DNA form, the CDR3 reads TGTGCCAGCAGCCAAGCTAGCGGGAGGTACGAGCAGTACTTC. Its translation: CASSQASGRYEQYF.

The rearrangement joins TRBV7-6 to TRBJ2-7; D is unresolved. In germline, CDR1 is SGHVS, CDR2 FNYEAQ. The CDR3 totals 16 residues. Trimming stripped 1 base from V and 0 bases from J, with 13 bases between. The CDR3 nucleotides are TGTGCCAGCAGCTTAGAACGGCGTGAGAGCTCCTACGAGCAGTACTTC. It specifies CASSLERRESSYEQYF.

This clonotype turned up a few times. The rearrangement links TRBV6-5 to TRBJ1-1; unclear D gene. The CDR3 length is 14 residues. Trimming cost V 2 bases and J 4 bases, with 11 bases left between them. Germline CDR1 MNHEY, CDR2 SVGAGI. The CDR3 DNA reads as TGTGCCAGCAGTTACCAAACCATGGTCACTGAAGCTTTCTTT. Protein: CASSYQTMVTEAFF.

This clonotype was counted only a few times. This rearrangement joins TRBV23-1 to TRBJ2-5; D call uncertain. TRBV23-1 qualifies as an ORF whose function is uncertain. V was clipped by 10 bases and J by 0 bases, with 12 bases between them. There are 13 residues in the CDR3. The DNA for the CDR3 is TGCGCCAATACGAGGATGTACCAAGAGACCCAGTACTTC. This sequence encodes CANTRMYQETQYF.

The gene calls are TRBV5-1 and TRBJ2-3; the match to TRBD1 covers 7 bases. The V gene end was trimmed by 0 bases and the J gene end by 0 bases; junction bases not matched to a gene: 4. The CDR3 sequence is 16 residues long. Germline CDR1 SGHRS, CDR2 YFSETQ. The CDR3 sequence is CASSLAWTGSTDTQYF. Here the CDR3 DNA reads TGCGCCAGCAGCTTGGCCTGGACAGGCAGCACAGATACGCAGTATTTT.

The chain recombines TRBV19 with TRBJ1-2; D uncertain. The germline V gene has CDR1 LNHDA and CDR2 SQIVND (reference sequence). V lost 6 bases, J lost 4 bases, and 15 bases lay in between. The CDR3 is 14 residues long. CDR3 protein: CASSVPGVGYGYTF. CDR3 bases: TGTGCCAGTAGCGTTCCGGGAGTAGGCTATGGCTACACCTTC.

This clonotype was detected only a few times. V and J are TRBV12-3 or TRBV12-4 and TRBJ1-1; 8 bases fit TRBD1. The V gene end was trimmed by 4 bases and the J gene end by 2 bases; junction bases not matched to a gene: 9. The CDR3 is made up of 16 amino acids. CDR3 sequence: CASSWTGQGRNTEAFF. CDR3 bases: TGTGCCAGCAGTTGGACAGGGCAGGGGAGAAACACTGAAGCTTTCTTT.

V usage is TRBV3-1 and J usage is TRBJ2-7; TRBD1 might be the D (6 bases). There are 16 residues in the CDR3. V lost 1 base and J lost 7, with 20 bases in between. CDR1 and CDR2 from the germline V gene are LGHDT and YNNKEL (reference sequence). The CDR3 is CASSQGSQGITIEQYF. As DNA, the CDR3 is TGTGCCAGCAGCCAAGGATCGCAGGGGATAACGATAGAGCAGTACTTC.

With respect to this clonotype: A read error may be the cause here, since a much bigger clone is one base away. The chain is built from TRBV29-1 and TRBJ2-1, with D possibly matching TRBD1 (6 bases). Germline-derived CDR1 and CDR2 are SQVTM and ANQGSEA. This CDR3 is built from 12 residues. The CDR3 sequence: CSVAGQYNDQFF. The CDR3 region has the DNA TGCAGCGTTGCTGGACAGTACAATGATCAGTTCTTC.

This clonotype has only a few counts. The CDR3 DNA sequence: TGTGCCAGCAGCGAACTAGGGGAACCTGAAGCTTTCTTT. Its translation is CASSELGEPEAFF. The genes are TRBV5-6 and TRBJ1-1, with a tentative D call TRBD1 (5 bases). The CDR3 length is 13 residues. Germline CDR1 and CDR2: SGHDT and YYEEEE. Trimming shortened V by 4 bases and J by 6 bases, and 13 bases separated the two germline ends.

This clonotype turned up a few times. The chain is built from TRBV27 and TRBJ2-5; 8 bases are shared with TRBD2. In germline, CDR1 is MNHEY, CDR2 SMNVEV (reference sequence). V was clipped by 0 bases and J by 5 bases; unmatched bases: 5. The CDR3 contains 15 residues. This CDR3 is CASSLSAGAEETQYF. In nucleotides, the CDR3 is TGTGCCAGCAGTTTATCAGCGGGAGCCGAGGAGACCCAGTACTTC.

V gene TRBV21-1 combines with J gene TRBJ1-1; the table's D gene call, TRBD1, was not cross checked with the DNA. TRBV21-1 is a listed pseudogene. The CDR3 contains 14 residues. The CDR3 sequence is CASSKARTGNEAFF. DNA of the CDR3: TGTGCCAGCAGCAAAGCGCGGACAGGGAATGAAGCTTTCTTT.

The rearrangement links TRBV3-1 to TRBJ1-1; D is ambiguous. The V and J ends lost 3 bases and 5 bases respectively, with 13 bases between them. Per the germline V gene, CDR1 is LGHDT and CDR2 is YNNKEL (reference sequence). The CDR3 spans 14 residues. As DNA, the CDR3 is TGTGCCAGCAGCCACTTGAGCACAAAAACTGAAGCTTTCTTT. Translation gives CASSHLSTKTEAFF.

In DNA, the CDR3 is TGTGCCAGCAGCACCTTAAGGGGTTTGAACACTGAAGCTTTCTTT. Translation gives CASSTLRGLNTEAFF. The V gene is TRBV11-2, the J gene TRBJ1-1; possibly TRBD1 for D (5 bases). V lost 5 bases, J lost 0 bases, and 13 bases lay in between. CDR1 is SGHAT, CDR2 FQNNGV, per germline. This CDR3 comprises 15 residues.

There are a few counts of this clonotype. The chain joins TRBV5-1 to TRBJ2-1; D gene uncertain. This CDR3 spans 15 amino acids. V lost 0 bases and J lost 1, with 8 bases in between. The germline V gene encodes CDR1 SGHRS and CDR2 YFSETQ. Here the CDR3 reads CASSLGAFSYNEQFF. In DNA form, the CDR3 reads TGCGCCAGCAGCTTGGGAGCGTTTTCCTACAATGAGCAGTTCTTC.

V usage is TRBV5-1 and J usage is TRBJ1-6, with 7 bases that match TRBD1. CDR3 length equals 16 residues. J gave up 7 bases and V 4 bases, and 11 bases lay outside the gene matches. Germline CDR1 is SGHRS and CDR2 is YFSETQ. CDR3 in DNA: TGCGCCAGCAGCCAAAACAGGGGACTAAGGAATTCACCCCTCCACTTT. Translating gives CASSQNRGLRNSPLHF.

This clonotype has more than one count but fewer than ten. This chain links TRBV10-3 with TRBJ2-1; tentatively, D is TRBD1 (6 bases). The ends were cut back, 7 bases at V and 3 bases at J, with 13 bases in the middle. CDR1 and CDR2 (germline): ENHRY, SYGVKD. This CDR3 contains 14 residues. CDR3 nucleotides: TGTGCCATCAACCGGGACACCTACTACAATGAGCAGTTCTTC. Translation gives CAINRDTYYNEQFF.

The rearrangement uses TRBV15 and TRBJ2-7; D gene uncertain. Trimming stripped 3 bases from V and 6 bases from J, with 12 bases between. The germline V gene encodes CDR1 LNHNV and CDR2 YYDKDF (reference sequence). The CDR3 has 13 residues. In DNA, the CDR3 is TGTGCCACCAGCAGTACCATGGGCCTCGAGCAGTACTTC. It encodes CATSSTMGLEQYF.

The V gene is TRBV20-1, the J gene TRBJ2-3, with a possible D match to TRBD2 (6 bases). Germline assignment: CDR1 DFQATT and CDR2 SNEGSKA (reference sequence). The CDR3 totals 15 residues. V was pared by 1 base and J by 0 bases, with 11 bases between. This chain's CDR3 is CSARGGTASTDTQYF. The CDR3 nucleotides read TGCAGTGCTAGAGGCGGGACCGCTAGCACAGATACGCAGTATTTT.

The CDR3 spells CASSRDRAVGPYEQYF. As DNA, the CDR3 is TGCGCCAGCAGCCGAGACAGGGCAGTCGGACCCTACGAGCAGTACTTC. V usage is TRBV5-1 and J usage is TRBJ2-7, with 7 bases that match TRBD1. This CDR3 has 16 amino acids. Per germline, CDR1 SGHRS and CDR2 YFSETQ. Losses at the gene ends were 4 bases for V and 2 bases for J; bases not matched to a gene: 12.

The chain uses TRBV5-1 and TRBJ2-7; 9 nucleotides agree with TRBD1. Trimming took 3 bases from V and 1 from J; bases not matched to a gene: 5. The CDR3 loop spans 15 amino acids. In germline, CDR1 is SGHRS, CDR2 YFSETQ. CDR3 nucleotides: TGCGCCAGCAGCTCGACAGGGGGGTTGTCCTACGAGCAGTACTTC. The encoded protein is CASSSTGGLSYEQYF. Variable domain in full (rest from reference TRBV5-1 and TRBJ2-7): KAGVTQTPRYLIKTRGQQVTLSCSPISGHRSVSWYQQTPGQGLQFLFEYFSETQRNKGNFPGRFSGRQFSNSRSEMNVSTLELGDSALYLCASSSTGGLSYEQYFGPGTRLTVT.

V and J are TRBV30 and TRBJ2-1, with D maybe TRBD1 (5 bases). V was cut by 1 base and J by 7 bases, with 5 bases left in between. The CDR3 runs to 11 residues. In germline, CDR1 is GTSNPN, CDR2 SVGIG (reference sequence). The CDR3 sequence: CAWSGQNEQFF. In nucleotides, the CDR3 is TGTGCCTGGAGTGGACAGAATGAGCAGTTCTTC.